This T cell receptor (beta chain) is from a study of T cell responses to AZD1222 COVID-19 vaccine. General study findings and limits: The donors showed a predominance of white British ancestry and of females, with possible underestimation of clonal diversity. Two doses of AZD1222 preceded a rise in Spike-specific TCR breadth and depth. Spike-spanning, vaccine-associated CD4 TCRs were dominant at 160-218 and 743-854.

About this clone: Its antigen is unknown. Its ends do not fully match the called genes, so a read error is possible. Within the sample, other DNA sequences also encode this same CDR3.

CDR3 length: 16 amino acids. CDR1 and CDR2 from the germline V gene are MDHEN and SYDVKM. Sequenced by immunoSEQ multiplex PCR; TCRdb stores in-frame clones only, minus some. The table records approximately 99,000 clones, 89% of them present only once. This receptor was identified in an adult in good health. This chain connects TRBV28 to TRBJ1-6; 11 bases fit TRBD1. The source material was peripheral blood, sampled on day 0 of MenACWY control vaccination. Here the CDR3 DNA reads TGTGCCAGCAGTATCGAGGACAGGGGGCGACATTCACCCCTTCACTTT. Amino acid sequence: CASSIEDRGRHSPLHF.